The rows below give T cell receptor beta chains drawn from one sample of a study of blood T cell repertoires in COVID-19. Assay used: immunoSEQ multiplex PCR; TCRdb lists only in-frame clones, some missing. The table lists about 360,000 clones, 75% to 90% of them singletons. The sample comprised peripheral blood. The receptor source for this set is a woman in her sixties with COVID-19, enrolled during active disease. Both conserved end residues are part of each CDR3. D genes are given only for firm matches. Size is stated for part of the rows, as once, few or many counts, or as a class when the clone is expanded.

d_gene	j_gene	v_gene	abundance	CDR3aa	CDR3nt
NA	TRBJ1-2	TRBV20-1	NA	CSASIGSGNYGYTF	TGCAGTGCTAGTATCGGATCAGGGAACTATGGCTACACCTTC
NA	TRBJ2-3	TRBV2	few	CASSAGTDTQYF	TGTGCCAGCAGTGCAGGTACAGATACGCAGTATTTT
NA	TRBJ2-6	TRBV2	NA	CASASPGGGVSVLTF	TGTGCCAGCGCTAGTCCGGGGGGCGGGGTATCCGTCCTGACTTTC
NA	TRBJ1-1	TRBV2	NA	CASSSDSAEAFF	TGTGCCAGCAGCTCTGACAGTGCCGAAGCTTTCTTT
NA	TRBJ2-5	TRBV7-2	NA	CASSLGAGGYQETQYF	TGTGCCAGCAGCTTAGGGGCAGGTGGTTACCAAGAGACCCAGTACTTC
NA	TRBJ1-4	TRBV30	NA	CAWSVAGATNEKLFF	TGTGCCTGGAGTGTAGCGGGAGCAACTAATGAAAAACTGTTTTTT
TRBD2	TRBJ2-1	TRBV19	NA	CASSMSGGLPLSSYNEQFF	TGTGCCAGTAGTATGAGCGGGGGGCTCCCCCTTAGCTCCTACAATGAGCAGTTCTTC
NA	TRBJ2-5	TRBV7-9	NA	CASSQQGGSETQYF	TGTGCCAGCAGCCAACAGGGCGGCTCAGAGACCCAGTACTTC
NA	TRBJ2-3	TRBV5-1	NA	CASSLVAAPTDTQYF	TGCGCCAGCAGCTTGGTAGCGGCACCCACAGATACGCAGTATTTT
TRBD1	TRBJ2-3	TRBV5-1	NA	CASSVEGQGGTDTQYF	TGCGCCAGCAGCGTGGAGGGACAGGGGGGGACAGATACGCAGTATTTT
NA	TRBJ1-5	TRBV4-1	NA	CASSHHSNQPQHF	TGCGCCAGCAGCCACCATAGCAATCAGCCCCAGCATTTT
TRBD1	TRBJ2-7	TRBV27	NA	CASSLYRGSYEQYF	TGTGCCAGCAGTTTATACAGGGGCTCCTACGAGCAGTACTTC
TRBD1	TRBJ1-4	TRBV4-2	few	CASSQDLGDRGTTNEKLFF	TGTGCCAGCAGCCAAGATCTTGGAGACAGGGGAACAACTAATGAAAAACTGTTTTTT
NA	TRBJ1-1	TRBV5-4	NA	CASSPVPEDTEAFF	TGTGCCAGCAGCCCTGTCCCGGAGGACACTGAAGCTTTCTTT
TRBD1	TRBJ1-5	TRBV7-2	NA	CASSLEGQSNQPQHF	TGTGCCAGCAGCTTAGAGGGACAGAGCAATCAGCCCCAGCATTTT
TRBD2	TRBJ2-3	TRBV6-5	NA	CASTRGGARTDTQYF	TGTGCCAGCACCCGCGGGGGGGCAAGGACAGATACGCAGTATTTT
TRBD1	TRBJ2-7	TRBV7-9	NA	CASSTNRDRVLYEQYF	TGTGCCAGCAGCACCAACCGGGACAGGGTATTGTACGAGCAGTACTTC
NA	TRBJ2-2	TRBV10-3	NA	CAISESTRGTANTGELFF	TGTGCCATCAGTGAGTCAACAAGGGGCACAGCGAACACCGGGGAGCTGTTTTTT
TRBD1	TRBJ1-2	TRBV6-6	few	CASSGKGQGGYGYTF	TGTGCCAGCAGTGGCAAGGGACAGGGAGGCTATGGCTACACCTTC
TRBD1	TRBJ1-2	TRBV5-4	NA	CASSWTGALYGYTF	TGTGCCAGCAGCTGGACAGGGGCCCTCTATGGCTACACCTTC
NA	TRBJ2-2	TRBV18	NA	CASSPFLRGGVTGELFF	TGTGCCAGCTCACCTTTCCTTCGAGGGGGGGTGACCGGGGAGCTGTTTTTT
TRBD2	TRBJ2-1	TRBV27	NA	CASSLGLAGKNEQFF	TGTGCCAGCAGTTTAGGACTAGCGGGGAAAAATGAGCAGTTCTTC
NA	TRBJ1-6	TRBV30	NA	CAWTYQGNSPLHF	TGTGCCTGGACCTACCAGGGGAATTCACCCCTCCACTTT
TRBD1	TRBJ1-4	TRBV6-5	NA	CASSYSNPGQGGKLFF	TGTGCCAGCAGTTACTCCAATCCGGGACAGGGGGGGAAACTGTTTTTT
TRBD1	TRBJ2-7	TRBV10-3	NA	CAISGQLQGNSYEQYF	TGTGCCATCAGTGGTCAACTACAGGGGAACTCCTACGAGCAGTACTTC
TRBD1	TRBJ2-2	TRBV19	NA	CATQRGQPNTGELFF	TGTGCCACCCAAAGGGGGCAGCCAAACACCGGGGAGCTGTTTTTT
NA	TRBJ2-7	TRBV4-1	few	CASSRDKTYEQYF	TGCGCCAGCAGCCGTGACAAGACCTACGAGCAGTACTTC
NA	TRBJ1-5	TRBV5-1	few	CASSLGTAGGQPQHF	TGCGCCAGCAGCTTGGGGACCGCCGGGGGTCAGCCCCAGCATTTT
NA	TRBJ2-2	TRBV5-1	NA	CASGMGQRGELFF	TGCGCCAGCGGTATGGGACAAAGGGGGGAGCTGTTTTTT
TRBD1	TRBJ2-7	TRBV6-2/TRBV6-3	NA	CASSLTYPSGTALYEQYF	TGTGCCAGCAGCCTAACATATCCATCCGGGACAGCGCTATACGAGCAGTACTTC
TRBD1	TRBJ1-4	TRBV4-3	NA	CASSDTGGDGEKLFF	TGCGCCAGCAGCGACACAGGGGGCGATGGAGAAAAACTGTTTTTT
TRBD1	TRBJ1-2	TRBV27	NA	CASSSSGTGGRYGYTF	TGTGCCAGCAGTTCCTCGGGGACAGGGGGCCGTTATGGCTACACCTTC
NA	TRBJ1-2	TRBV6-6	NA	CASSRTPVGGRDYGYTF	TGTGCCAGCAGCCGAACTCCAGTTGGAGGGCGCGACTATGGCTACACCTTC
NA	TRBJ1-2	TRBV30	NA	CAWSVPNRRGYTF	TGTGCCTGGAGTGTACCGAACAGGCGAGGCTACACCTTC
NA	TRBJ1-1	TRBV5-4	NA	CASSSAAVNTEAFF	TGTGCCAGCAGCTCCGCCGCAGTGAACACTGAAGCTTTCTTT
NA	TRBJ1-4	TRBV11-3	NA	CASSYTLGATNEKLFF	TGTGCCAGCAGCTATACTCTGGGGGCCACTAATGAAAAACTGTTTTTT
TRBD1	TRBJ1-5	TRBV18	NA	CASSPQGQGAPQHF	TGTGCCAGCTCACCACAAGGACAGGGTGCACCCCAGCATTTT
NA	TRBJ1-1	TRBV20-1	NA	CRRGRDTEAFF	TGCAGGCGGGGCAGGGACACTGAAGCTTTCTTT
NA	TRBJ1-5	TRBV30	NA	CAWSVNYNQPQHF	TGTGCCTGGAGTGTAAATTACAATCAGCCCCAGCATTTT
NA	TRBJ2-3	TRBV7-8	NA	CASSKRQGDTQYF	TGTGCCAGCAGCAAGAGGCAGGGGGATACGCAGTATTTT
NA	TRBJ1-1	TRBV5-4	NA	CASSSKGSTEAFF	TGTGCCAGCAGCTCCAAAGGGAGCACTGAAGCTTTCTTT